These 5 T cell receptor beta chains originate from one sample sequenced in a study of patients and donors after allogeneic stem cell transplantation. From the RT-PCR reads, TCRdb called clonotypes with MiXCR, one entry per CDR3 protein. Counted here are 800,000 to 1,000,000 distinct CDR3 sequences, more than 15% occurring once; the ten biggest clones make up 6%. The specimen sequenced was blood, either unsorted or a sorted T cell fraction (not recorded which). These receptors were collected from a human donor who was either an allogeneic HSCT recipient or a stem cell or donor lymphocyte infusion donor (not recorded which). It is not recorded whose cells these are; they may come from a transplant donor.

The J gene is TRBJ2-7, the V gene TRBV24-1; D unclear. This CDR3 is built from 13 residues. The germline V gene has CDR1 KGHDR and CDR2 SFDVKD. V lost 4 bases to trimming and J lost 3 bases, with 9 bases between them. Here the CDR3 DNA reads TGTGCCACCAGTGAGGCCGGCTACTACGAGCAGTACTTC. Protein sequence: CATSEAGYYEQYF.

This clonotype was counted only a few times. The V call is TRBV6-1, the J call TRBJ2-3; no clear D gene. V gave up 0 bases and J gave up 2 bases, with 9 bases separating them. The CDR3 covers 15 residues. Germline V gene sequence: CDR1 MNHNS, CDR2 SASEGT. CDR3 region: CASSEAGYITDTQYF. CDR3 nucleotides: TGTGCCAGCAGTGAAGCAGGGTACATCACAGATACGCAGTATTTT.

This clonotype was counted between two and nine times. This chain links TRBV5-1 with TRBJ2-1; D gene uncertain. CDR1 is SGHRS and CDR2 is YFSETQ in the germline V gene. The CDR3 covers 13 residues. V shed 4 bases and J shed 5 bases, with 10 bases lying between them. The CDR3 DNA reads TGCGCCAGCAGCCCGAACAGAGACAATGAGCAGTTCTTC. This encodes CASSPNRDNEQFF. Complete variable domain (other parts from reference TRBV5-1 and TRBJ2-1): KAGVTQTPRYLIKTRGQQVTLSCSPISGHRSVSWYQQTPGQGLQFLFEYFSETQRNKGNFPGRFSGRQFSNSRSEMNVSTLELGDSALYLCASSPNRDNEQFFGPGTRLTVL.

The rearrangement links TRBV28 to TRBJ1-2; the D gene is possibly TRBD1 (5 bases). CDR1 is MDHEN and CDR2 is SYDVKM in the germline V gene. With 6 bases removed from V and 0 bases from J, the gap between germline ends came to 14 bases. The CDR3 sequence is 15 residues long. CDR3 residues: CASSGPGGSNYGYTF. The DNA of the CDR3 is TGTGCCAGCAGCGGGCCGGGGGGGTCTAACTATGGCTACACCTTC.

V and J are TRBV9 and TRBJ2-3, with D tentatively TRBD1 or TRBD2 (6 bases each). V lost 0 bases and J 10 bases, leaving 15 bases between the germline ends. The CDR3 runs 14 residues. Germline-derived CDR1 and CDR2 are SGDLS and YYNGEE. In nucleotides, the CDR3 is TGTGCCAGCAGCGTAGATGGGGGGCGGTTGCCGCAGTATTTT. Translating gives CASSVDGGRLPQYF. The full variable domain, its missing parts supplied by reference TRBV9 and TRBJ2-3, is DSGVTQTPKHLITATGQRVTLRCSPRSGDLSVYWYQQSLDQGLQFLIQYYNGEERAKGNILERFSAQQFPDLHSELNLSSLELGDSALYFCASSVDGGRLPQYFGPGTRLTVL.